A selection of T cell receptor beta chains follows, all from one sample in a study of T cells in Graves' hyperthyroidism and ophthalmopathy. In TCRdb, the multiplex PCR reads were re-called with MiXCR into one record per CDR3 protein. The repertoire holds approximately 380,000 distinct CDR3 sequences, about 19% seen once, with about 3.7% in the top ten. The sequencing input was blood. These receptor sequences come from a woman in her late teens or twenties with Graves' hyperthyroidism. CDR3s include the opening cysteine and the closing phenylalanine or tryptophan. The D gene is left open where the match is weak. Size values are once, few and many counts, or a class for expanded clones, and some rows have none.

clone_size,v_call,j_call,d_call,cdr3_nt,cdr3_aa
once,TRBV6-2/TRBV6-3,TRBJ2-5,TRBD2,TGTGCCAGCAGTTACCCCATAGCGGCGGGGGAGACGGAGACCCAGTACTTC,CASSYPIAAGETETQYF
many,TRBV6-1,TRBJ1-2,.,TGTGCCAGCAGTGAGGACCTCGACATCTATGGCTACACCTTC,CASSEDLDIYGYTF
.,TRBV28,TRBJ1-5,.,TGTGCCAGCAGTTTATGGTGGGTCCAGCCCCAGCATTTT,CASSLWWVQPQHF
.,TRBV30,TRBJ1-6,.,TGTGCCTGGAGTAGACAGCCCTCACCCCTCCACTTT,CAWSRQPSPLHF
many,TRBV28,TRBJ1-5,.,TGTGCCAGCAGTTTGGGAATAAATCAGCCCCAGCATTTT,CASSLGINQPQHF
.,TRBV6-2/TRBV6-3,TRBJ2-2,.,TGTGCCAGTAATAGACAGCACGACACCGGGGAGCTGTTTTTT,CASNRQHDTGELFF
many,TRBV6-5,TRBJ1-3,.,TGTGCCAGCAGTTATAGGAGCTCTGGAAACACCATATATTTT,CASSYRSSGNTIYF
many,TRBV24-1,TRBJ1-2,TRBD1,TGTGCCACCAGTGCCACCGAACCGGGACAGCTTACTTATGGCTACACCTTC,CATSATEPGQLTYGYTF
many,TRBV11-2,TRBJ2-5,.,TGTGCCAGCAGCTTAATCCTGGCTCGTTGGACCCAGTACTTC,CASSLILARWTQYF
.,TRBV6-1,TRBJ2-5,.,TGTGCCAGCAGTCAGAACAGATTTCAAGAGACCCAGTACTTC,CASSQNRFQETQYF
many,TRBV15,TRBJ2-2,TRBD1,TGTGCCACCAGCAGGAGGGGACAGGGATTCACCGGGGAGCTGTTTTTT,CATSRRGQGFTGELFF
many,TRBV7-2,TRBJ1-1,.,TGTGCCAGCAGCCATTCAGTGGGAGACACTGAAGCTTTCTTT,CASSHSVGDTEAFF
many,TRBV27,TRBJ1-5,TRBD1,TGTGCCAGCAGTCCTATGGGGGGGACAGGGCGTAGCCAGCCCCAGCATTTT,CASSPMGGTGRSQPQHF
many,TRBV5-1,TRBJ2-5,TRBD2,TGCGCCAGCAGCCCACGGACTAGCTTAGAGACCCAGTACTTC,CASSPRTSLETQYF
many,TRBV28,TRBJ2-7,TRBD1,TGTGCCAGCGGGGGGACAGGTCATCCTTCCTACGAGCAGTACTTC,CASGGTGHPSYEQYF
.,TRBV6-1,TRBJ2-7,TRBD1,TGTGCCAGCAGTAAGCCCGGGACAGCTGCCTACGAGCAGTACTTC,CASSKPGTAAYEQYF
many,TRBV20-1,TRBJ2-7,TRBD1,TGCAGTGCTAGCAGCAGGACAGGGTTATCCTACGAGCAGTACTTC,CSASSRTGLSYEQYF
many,TRBV12-3/TRBV12-4,TRBJ2-7,.,TGTGCCAGCAGCTCCCCCGGGGAGGACGAGCAGTACTTC,CASSSPGEDEQYF
.,TRBV5-5,TRBJ1-2,.,TGTGCCAGCAGCTTGCGCCAGGGAACTAACTATGGCTACACCTTC,CASSLRQGTNYGYTF
many,TRBV28,TRBJ1-2,TRBD1,TGTGCCACCGGGACAGGGGAAGATGGCTACACCTTC,CATGTGEDGYTF